One sample yielded the 11 T cell receptor beta chains listed below, sequenced in a study of shared T cell receptors in the human thymus. TCRdb keeps only in-frame clones here, not all; method: immunoSEQ multiplex PCR. The table has hundreds of thousands of clones, 70% to 90% seen once; the top ten hold around 0.0099%. This sample was shared with a second study, whose subject was human thymus T cells.

Source material: thymocytes. The source is a boy in the first two years of life with a congenital heart defect.

The chain combines TRBV12-5 with TRBJ2-3; the D is unclear. V lost 6 bases, J lost 7 bases, and 11 bases lay in between. CDR1 is LGHNT, CDR2 FRNRAP, per germline. This CDR3 is built from 12 residues. The CDR3 spells CASGPDPHTQYF. The CDR3 coding sequence is TGTGCTAGTGGCCCAGATCCCCATACGCAGTATTTT.

The chain carries TRBV11-2 and TRBJ2-7; TRBD2 agrees at 8 bases. Germline CDR1 and CDR2: SGHAT and FQNNGV. CDR3 length equals 16 residues. Losses at the gene ends were 5 bases for V and 3 bases for J; bases not matched to a gene: 12. The CDR3 nucleotides are TGTGCCAGCAGCCCCGCGGGACTAGTGGGTTACTACGAGCAGTACTTC. As protein: CASSPAGLVGYYEQYF.

This clone is a singleton in its sample. This chain links TRBV30 with TRBJ1-3, with 7 bases that match TRBD1. Losses at the gene ends were 3 bases for V and 0 bases for J; bases not matched to a gene: 2. CDR3 length equals 14 residues. The germline CDR1 and CDR2 sequences are GTSNPN and SVGIG (reference sequence). The CDR3 here is CAWRHRGSGNTIYF. The CDR3 DNA sequence: TGTGCCTGGAGGCACAGGGGCTCTGGAAACACCATATATTTT.

This chain links TRBV6-4 with TRBJ1-2; no definite D call. Germline lookup yields CDR1 MRHNA and CDR2 SNTAGT. The CDR3 spans 14 residues. Trimming stripped 3 bases from V and 5 bases from J, with 13 bases between. This CDR3 is CASSERTPPYGYTF. The CDR3 DNA follows: TGTGCCAGCAGTGAGCGGACTCCACCATATGGCTACACCTTC.

This clone was observed a few times. This chain joins TRBV30 and TRBJ1-3; 7 bases are a match to TRBD1. The CDR3 runs 13 residues. Germline trimming cut 3 bases from V and 8 bases from J; bases unmatched to any gene: 7. The V gene's germline CDR1 is GTSNPN and CDR2 SVGIG (reference sequence). The CDR3 loop reads CAWSSDRADTIYF. The CDR3 nucleotides read TGTGCCTGGAGCTCAGACAGGGCGGACACCATATATTTT. The variable domain in full, with the rest retrieved from reference TRBV30 and TRBJ1-3, is SQTIHQWPATLVQPVGSPLSLECTVEGTSNPNLYWYRQAAGRGLQLLFYSVGIGQISSEVPQNLSASRPQDRQFILSSKKLLLSDSGFYLCAWSSDRADTIYFGEGSWLTVV.

This chain connects TRBV11-2 to TRBJ2-1; possible D gene TRBD1, 7 bases. CDR3 size: 17 residues. The ends were cut back, 0 bases at V and 4 bases at J, with 16 bases in the middle. Germline V gives CDR1 SGHAT, CDR2 FQNNGV. The CDR3 loop reads CASSLDKDRRDYNEQFF. CDR3 nucleotides: TGTGCCAGCAGCTTAGATAAGGACAGGCGGGATTACAATGAGCAGTTCTTC. The full variable domain, completed using reference TRBV11-2 and TRBJ2-1, is EAGVAQSPRYKIIEKRQSVAFWCNPISGHATLYWYQQILGQGPKLLIQFQNNGVVDDSQLPKDRFSAERLKGVDSTLKIQPAKLEDSAVYLCASSLDKDRRDYNEQFFGPGTRLTVL.

This clone appeared once. The gene calls are TRBV19 and TRBJ2-7, with 9 positions matching TRBD2. V lost 3 bases and J lost 5; bases outside the gene matches: 8. Germline loops: CDR1 LNHDA, CDR2 SQIVND (reference sequence). CDR3 length: 15 residues. CDR3 sequence (DNA): TGTGCCAGTAGTATTAGCGGGAGTGGTTTTGACGAGCAGTACTTC. Translated: CASSISGSGFDEQYF.

The V gene is TRBV5-6, the J gene TRBJ2-7; 12 bases map to TRBD1. CDR1 and CDR2 (germline): SGHDT, YYEEEE. The J segment lost 2 bases and the V segment lost 3 bases, leaving 3 bases of the junction unmatched. CDR3 size: 15 residues. The CDR3 bases are TGTGCCAGCAGCTCGGGACAGGGGGCCCCCTACGAGCAGTACTTC. Protein sequence: CASSSGQGAPYEQYF. The full variable domain, in which reference TRBV5-6 and TRBJ2-7 provide the parts outside the CDR3, is DAGVTQSPTHLIKTRGQQVTLRCSPKSGHDTVSWYQQALGQGPQFIFQYYEEEERQRGNFPDRFSGHQFPNYSSELNVNALLLGDSALYLCASSSGQGAPYEQYFGPGTRLTVT.

The chain joins TRBV7-2 to TRBJ2-7; 7 bases agree with TRBD2. CDR3 length: 14 residues. V was clipped by 4 bases and J by 0 bases; unmatched bases: 3. The germline V gene has CDR1 SGHTA and CDR2 FQGNSA. As DNA, the CDR3 is TGTGCCAGCAGCTCCACTAGCGCCTCCTACGAGCAGTACTTC. Translated, it gives CASSSTSASYEQYF.

The chain joins TRBV5-6 to TRBJ2-3; possibly TRBD1 for D (6 bases). The CDR3 has 14 residues. Per the germline V gene, CDR1 is SGHDT and CDR2 is YYEEEE. The V end lost 4 bases, the J end lost 4 bases, and 13 bases lay between the germline ends. This chain's CDR3 is CASSLNRESDTQYF. As DNA, the CDR3 is TGTGCCAGCAGCCTCAACAGGGAGTCAGATACGCAGTATTTT. Looking up the rest from reference TRBV5-6 and TRBJ2-3 gives the full variable domain: DAGVTQSPTHLIKTRGQQVTLRCSPKSGHDTVSWYQQALGQGPQFIFQYYEEEERQRGNFPDRFSGHQFPNYSSELNVNALLLGDSALYLCASSLNRESDTQYFGPGTRLTVL.

This chain links TRBV27 with TRBJ2-7, with 8 bases lining up with TRBD2. The trim removed 0 bases at V and 1 base at J, leaving 8 bases unmatched. There are 17 residues in the CDR3. Germline V gene lookup returns CDR1 MNHEY and CDR2 SMNVEV (reference sequence). The CDR3 sequence is CASSLSPGSSGSYEQYF. DNA for the CDR3: TGTGCCAGCAGTTTATCGCCGGGGTCTAGCGGGTCCTACGAGCAGTACTTC.